This paragraph reports one TCR beta chain. The data belong to a study of blood T cell repertoires in COVID-19. On the study more broadly: The analysed material was cDNA or gDNA that came from T cells, B-cell-depleted T cells, or PBMCs.

Among Cohort 3 donors, those recovered had two negative PCRs, clearance, or symptom resolution. Under the authors' procedure: Nucleated cell counts were estimated from reference gene primer amplification. Only in-frame clones appear in the TCRdb table, and some are missing; sequencing was by immunoSEQ multiplex PCR. The D gene and trimming were derived from the DNA, and the V and J assignments and clone size from that table. This sample has 180,000 or so clones, with 86% found just once. CDR1 and CDR2 (germline): MNHEY, SVGEGT. The ends lost 2 bases at V and 2 bases at J; junction bases unmatched: 8. The CDR3 totals 18 residues.

This TCR was sampled from a woman aged 25 to 45 who had recovered from COVID-19. Sequenced input: PBMCs or T cells enriched from blood (not recorded which). The V gene is TRBV6-2 or TRBV6-3, the J gene TRBJ2-1; 11 nucleotides match TRBD2. CDR3 loop: CASSYELAGGSPYNEQFF. CDR3 nucleotides: TGTGCCAGCAGTTACGAGCTAGCGGGAGGTTCCCCCTACAATGAGCAGTTCTTC.